The next 30 T cell receptor beta chains were all read from a single sample in a study of cytomegalovirus exposure and HLA in healthy donors. PCR involved 60 Vbeta and 13 Jbeta primers. Some clones are missing from TCRdb's copy, which holds only in-frame ones; the method was immunoSEQ multiplex PCR. The table has approximately 160,000 clones, around 79% seen once. The specimen was PBMCs. Receptors originate from a male donor in good health and CMV-seronegative.

The rearrangement joins TRBV4-2 to TRBJ2-5, with 8 bases aligning to TRBD2. Germline CDR1 is LGHNA and CDR2 is YNFKEQ. The V segment lost 4 bases and the J segment 0 bases; nucleotides outside the gene matches: 1. This CDR3 is built from 14 residues. The CDR3: CASSLSGNQETQYF. In DNA, the CDR3 is TGTGCCAGCAGCCTTAGCGGGAACCAAGAGACCCAGTACTTC.

The chain employs TRBV9 and TRBJ1-6; a weak D match, TRBD1 (6 bases). V was pared by 0 bases and J by 7 bases, with 17 bases between. In germline, CDR1 is SGDLS, CDR2 YYNGEE. The length of the CDR3 is 17 residues. CDR3 sequence (DNA): TGTGCCAGCAGCGTAGCTGGGGGCTCACCCCAGAATTCACCCCTCCACTTT. Amino acids: CASSVAGGSPQNSPLHF.

CDR3 sequence: CASSGMSKTEAFF. CDR3 DNA sequence: TGTGCCAGCTCAGGGATGTCAAAGACTGAAGCTTTCTTT. V is TRBV27 and J is TRBJ1-1, with D tentatively TRBD1 (5 bases). Germline CDR1 MNHEY, CDR2 SMNVEV (reference sequence). CDR3 length equals 13 residues. The ends were cut back, 8 bases at V and 5 bases at J, with 15 bases in the middle.

This rearrangement joins TRBV14 to TRBJ2-7, with D perhaps TRBD2 (9 bases). Germline V lookup: CDR1 SGHDN, CDR2 FVKESK. This CDR3 has 17 residues. V lost 4 bases and J lost 4, with 23 bases in between. The CDR3 DNA sequence: TGTGCCAGCAGCCGACCTGGGCTAGCGGGACAGGCTTACGAGCAGTACTTC. Protein product: CASSRPGLAGQAYEQYF.

The J gene is TRBJ1-5, the V gene TRBV11-2, with unresolved D. V lost 2 bases and J lost 6, with 8 bases in between. The V gene's germline CDR1 is SGHAT and CDR2 FQNNGV. The length of the CDR3 is 13 residues. The CDR3 is CASSLSNGQPQHF. The DNA of the CDR3 is TGTGCCAGCAGCTTAAGTAACGGTCAGCCCCAGCATTTT.

A single count supports this clone. The DNA for the CDR3 is TGTGCCAGCAGTATGGACAGGGAATATGGCTACACCTTC. Translated, it gives CASSMDREYGYTF. The J gene is TRBJ1-2, the V gene TRBV6-1; the match to TRBD1 covers 8 bases. Germline-derived CDR1 and CDR2 are MNHNS and SASEGT. This CDR3 has 13 amino acids. V trimming: 5 bases; J trimming: 5 bases; junction bases outside the gene matches: 4.

The CDR3: CASSLDGLARVQPQHF. Written as DNA, the CDR3 is TGTGCCAGCAGCTTAGATGGTTTGGCACGGGTACAGCCCCAGCATTTT. The chain combines TRBV11-2 with TRBJ1-5; no reliable D call. Germline V gene lookup returns CDR1 SGHAT and CDR2 FQNNGV. V lost 0 bases and J 7 bases, leaving 16 bases between the germline ends. This CDR3 has 16 residues. The full variable domain, rest sourced from reference TRBV11-2 and TRBJ1-5, is EAGVAQSPRYKIIEKRQSVAFWCNPISGHATLYWYQQILGQGPKLLIQFQNNGVVDDSQLPKDRFSAERLKGVDSTLKIQPAKLEDSAVYLCASSLDGLARVQPQHFGDGTRLSIL.

The rearrangement joins TRBV7-3 to TRBJ2-1, with 8 bases lining up with TRBD2. The CDR3 has 15 amino acids. CDR1 is SGHTA and CDR2 is FQGTGA in the germline V gene. Trimming removed 5 bases from V and 2 bases from J; junction bases left unmatched: 5. The CDR3 sequence is CASSTRLAPYNEQFF. The CDR3 DNA reads as TGTGCCAGCAGCACCCGACTAGCGCCCTACAATGAGCAGTTCTTC.

This chain joins TRBV7-9 and TRBJ1-2; 7 positions agree with TRBD1. J gave up 2 bases and V 5 bases, and 8 bases lay outside the gene matches. This CDR3 contains 15 residues. Germline V gives CDR1 SEHNR, CDR2 FQNEAQ (reference sequence). The CDR3 DNA follows: TGTGCCAGCAGCACGCGGGACAGACCAAACTATGGCTACACCTTC. It translates to CASSTRDRPNYGYTF.

The chain is built from TRBV12-5 and TRBJ1-1, with 9 bases lining up with TRBD1. Trimming cost V 5 bases and J 0 bases; bases outside gene matches: 13. The germline CDR1 and CDR2 sequences are LGHNT and FRNRAP. The CDR3 covers 18 residues. The CDR3 nucleotides are TGTGCTAGTGGTCTCACTACCGGGACAGGGTCCATGAACACTGAAGCTTTCTTT. Amino acid sequence: CASGLTTGTGSMNTEAFF.

The rearrangement uses TRBV5-1 and TRBJ1-1, with a weak D call TRBD1 (6 bases). CDR3 length: 13 amino acids. Germline V CDR1 and CDR2: SGHRS, YFSETQ. The ends were cut back, 4 bases at V and 5 bases at J, with 12 bases in the middle. CDR3 coding DNA: TGCGCCAGCAGCCTGACCGGGACAACTGAAGCTTTCTTT. As protein: CASSLTGTTEAFF. Full variable domain (remainder filled in from reference TRBV5-1 and TRBJ1-1): KAGVTQTPRYLIKTRGQQVTLSCSPISGHRSVSWYQQTPGQGLQFLFEYFSETQRNKGNFPGRFSGRQFSNSRSEMNVSTLELGDSALYLCASSLTGTTEAFFGQGTRLTVV.

V gene TRBV10-3 combines with J gene TRBJ2-2; TRBD1 matches 8 bases. From germline, CDR1 is ENHRY and CDR2 SYGVKD. The CDR3 contains 16 residues. With V trimmed by 4 bases and J by 4 bases, 8 bases remained unmatched. The CDR3 protein is CAISGPGQALTGELFF. Here the CDR3 DNA reads TGTGCCATCAGTGGGCCGGGACAGGCGCTCACCGGGGAGCTGTTTTTT.

The chain carries TRBV11-3 and TRBJ2-4; no firm D call. Trimming took off 7 bases at V and 1 base at J, with 17 bases between the two ends. The germline V gene encodes CDR1 SGHNT and CDR2 YENEEA. This CDR3 is 16 amino acids long. CDR3 nucleotide sequence: TGTGCCAGCACCCAGACAACTCTGTCCGCCAAAAACATTCAGTACTTC. It translates to CASTQTTLSAKNIQYF.

This clone was seen more than once but under ten times. DNA of the CDR3: TGTGCCAGCAGCTGGGACAGTAAGAACACTGAAGCTTTCTTT. Amino acid sequence: CASSWDSKNTEAFF. V and J are TRBV11-2 and TRBJ1-1, with TRBD1 matching 7 bases. This CDR3 comprises 14 residues. V dropped 4 bases and J dropped 1; count of bases not matched to a gene: 3. In germline, CDR1 is SGHAT, CDR2 FQNNGV. The full variable domain, its missing parts supplied by reference TRBV11-2 and TRBJ1-1, is EAGVAQSPRYKIIEKRQSVAFWCNPISGHATLYWYQQILGQGPKLLIQFQNNGVVDDSQLPKDRFSAERLKGVDSTLKIQPAKLEDSAVYLCASSWDSKNTEAFFGQGTRLTVV.

The V call is TRBV6-6, the J call TRBJ2-7, with 8 bases identical to TRBD1. CDR3 size: 15 residues. The V segment lost 6 bases and the J segment 4 bases; nucleotides outside the gene matches: 11. From germline, CDR1 is MNHNY and CDR2 SVGAGI (reference sequence). The CDR3 spells CASSLVGQGLYEQYF. CDR3 coding DNA: TGTGCCAGCAGCCTCGTCGGACAGGGTTTATACGAGCAGTACTTC.

The chain links TRBV15 to TRBJ1-3; a weak D match, TRBD1 (6 bases). Trimming removed 6 bases from V and 0 bases from J, with 15 bases in between. Germline loops: CDR1 LNHNV, CDR2 YYDKDF (reference sequence). This CDR3 has 16 amino acids. CDR3 region: CATRSLQGHSGNTIYF. CDR3 DNA sequence: TGTGCCACCAGGTCCCTACAGGGCCACTCTGGAAACACCATATATTTT.

This chain joins TRBV30 and TRBJ1-5; D gene uncertain. Germline lookup yields CDR1 GTSNPN and CDR2 SVGIG (reference sequence). The CDR3 runs to 14 residues. The ends were cut back, 1 base at V and 0 bases at J, with 7 bases in the middle. The CDR3 DNA sequence: TGTGCCTGGAGTGGCGGGGATAGCAATCAGCCCCAGCATTTT. As protein: CAWSGGDSNQPQHF.

This chain uses TRBV7-2 with TRBJ2-5; 7 nucleotides align to TRBD1. The closer fit of TRBJ2-7 to the DNA end suggests the J call may be wrong. CDR1 SGHTA and CDR2 FQGNSA come from the germline V gene. The CDR3 is made up of 15 amino acids. DNA of the CDR3: TGTGCCAGCAGCTTGGGACAGTCAGGTTCCTACGAGCAGTACTTC. Protein sequence: CASSLGQSGSYEQYF.

The rearrangement uses TRBV7-6 and TRBJ2-7, with 7 bases fitting TRBD2. Germline assignment: CDR1 SGHVS and CDR2 FNYEAQ. V dropped 2 bases and J dropped 0; count of bases not matched to a gene: 7. The CDR3 loop spans 16 amino acids. In DNA, the CDR3 is TGTGCCAGCAGCTTAACCAGCGGGACCCTCTCCTACGAGCAGTACTTC. As protein: CASSLTSGTLSYEQYF.

This chain links TRBV2 with TRBJ2-1; possible D gene TRBD2, 6 bases. The V end lost 0 bases, the J end lost 12 bases, and 27 bases lay between the germline ends. Germline V gives CDR1 SNHLY, CDR2 FYNNEI. The CDR3 loop spans 18 amino acids. CDR3 sequence reads: CASSEARSKPFIGRWQFF. The DNA of the CDR3 is TGTGCCAGCAGTGAAGCCCGATCTAAGCCTTTTATAGGGAGGTGGCAGTTCTTC.

This clone has more than one count but fewer than ten. The rearrangement uses TRBV18 and TRBJ2-5; D possibly corresponds to TRBD2 (5 bases). The CDR3 consists of 13 residues. Germline-derived CDR1 and CDR2 are KGHSH and LQKENI. The V end was cut by 3 bases, the J end by 5 bases, with 10 bases between. The DNA of the CDR3 is TGTGCCAGCTCACCCGGGGTAGGCGAGACCCAGTACTTC. Protein: CASSPGVGETQYF. Drawing the rest from reference TRBV18 and TRBJ2-5, the complete variable domain is NAGVMQNPRHLVRRRGQEARLRCSPMKGHSHVYWYRQLPEEGLKFMVYLQKENIIDESGMPKERFSAEFPKEGPSILRIQQVVRGDSAAYFCASSPGVGETQYFGPGTRLLVL.

This chain joins TRBV2 and TRBJ1-4, with 9 bases matching TRBD1. The V segment lost 4 bases and the J segment 8 bases; nucleotides outside the gene matches: 5. The germline V gene encodes CDR1 SNHLY and CDR2 FYNNEI. The CDR3 has 14 residues. The CDR3 here is CASSGDRVVEKLFF. CDR3 DNA: TGTGCCAGCAGTGGGGACAGGGTGGTCGAAAAACTGTTTTTT.

The chain recombines TRBV4-1 with TRBJ1-5, with D perhaps matching TRBD1 (5 bases). Trimming removed 1 base from V and 2 bases from J, with 9 bases in between. Per the germline V gene, CDR1 is MGHRA and CDR2 is YSYEKL. The CDR3 totals 15 residues. CDR3 sequence reads: CASSQGGGGNQPQHF. CDR3 nucleotide sequence: TGCGCCAGCAGCCAAGGGGGGGGAGGCAATCAGCCCCAGCATTTT.

The chain has TRBV13 and TRBJ2-7; TRBD2 aligns across 10 bases. This CDR3 spans 16 amino acids. Per germline, CDR1 PRHDT and CDR2 FYEKMQ (reference sequence). The V gene end was trimmed by 0 bases and the J gene end by 3 bases; junction bases not matched to a gene: 5. The CDR3 reads CASSLGSSGGLYEQYF. In DNA form, the CDR3 reads TGTGCCAGCAGCTTAGGGTCTAGCGGGGGTCTCTACGAGCAGTACTTC.

The chain is built from TRBV19 and TRBJ2-4, with 9 positions matching TRBD1. V shed 10 bases and J 4 bases; nucleotides not matched to a gene: 11. From germline, CDR1 is LNHDA and CDR2 SQIVND (reference sequence). The CDR3 loop spans 15 amino acids. In nucleotides, the CDR3 is TGTGCCACCGGGACAGGGATGGGTCCAAAAAACATTCAGTACTTC. Protein product: CATGTGMGPKNIQYF.

The chain uses TRBV29-1 and TRBJ2-7; possibly TRBD2 for D (6 bases). This CDR3 region has 13 residues. Trimming took off 6 bases at V and 1 base at J, with 13 bases between the two ends. Germline V CDR1 and CDR2: SQVTM, ANQGSEA. CDR3 sequence: CSVVGTRSYEQYF. The CDR3 DNA reads as TGCAGCGTGGTCGGGACTCGTTCCTACGAGCAGTACTTC.

This clone was seen only once. The J gene is TRBJ2-1, the V gene TRBV7-8, with 13 bases identical to TRBD2. In germline, CDR1 is SGHVS, CDR2 FQNEAQ. Trimming removed 5 bases from V and 8 bases from J; junction bases left unmatched: 6. The CDR3 totals 15 residues. CDR3 amino acids: CASSPGLAGFYEQFF. The DNA of the CDR3 is TGTGCCAGCAGCCCGGGACTAGCGGGGTTCTATGAGCAGTTCTTC.

V is TRBV7-9 and J is TRBJ2-7; the match to TRBD2 covers 10 bases. Per germline, CDR1 SEHNR and CDR2 FQNEAQ (reference sequence). The CDR3 loop spans 15 amino acids. V dropped 0 bases and J dropped 3; count of bases not matched to a gene: 2. The CDR3 spells CASSLALAGVYEQYF. The CDR3 DNA follows: TGTGCCAGCAGCTTAGCCCTAGCGGGAGTCTACGAGCAGTACTTC.

The CDR3, as DNA: TGTGCCTGGAGCCATGGGGGGTCTGGAAACACCATATATTTT. It encodes CAWSHGGSGNTIYF. The V gene is TRBV30, the J gene TRBJ1-3; D perhaps matches TRBD1 (5 bases). V lost 3 bases, J lost 1 base, and 10 bases lay in between. In germline, CDR1 is GTSNPN, CDR2 SVGIG (reference sequence). The length of the CDR3 is 14 residues.

The CDR3, as DNA: TGTGCCATCAGCGGACAGGGGGAAACTAACTATGGCTACACCTTC. Translation gives CAISGQGETNYGYTF. The chain is built from TRBV10-3 and TRBJ1-2; 10 bases fit TRBD1. Per germline, CDR1 ENHRY and CDR2 SYGVKD. V was clipped by 6 bases and J by 0 bases; unmatched bases: 4. The CDR3 contains 15 residues.